This T cell receptor beta chain derives from a study of T cell repertoires in cytomegalovirus infection. Across the study: The authors relied on CMV epitopes, both recently identified HLA-C-restricted and well-studied HLA-B-restricted. Public TCR beta signatures were indicative of both CMV infection and a matching HLA type.

As regards this clonotype: What it recognizes is unknown.

TCRdb recomputed calls from the reads with MiXCR, one row per CDR3 protein. Of 570,000 or so distinct CDR3 sequences detected, 40% appear once; the ten largest clones hold more than 40%. V was cut by 5 bases and J by 5 bases, with 13 bases left in between. The CDR3 runs 13 residues. Germline V gene lookup returns CDR1 SGHTA and CDR2 FQGNSA. Study-level results: CMV-specific TCR beta clonotypes restricted by HLA-C were the ones dominating the ex vivo response.

Specimen: cultured PBMCs, collected from culture after CMV antigen stimulation. J is TRBJ2-7 and V is TRBV7-2; the D gene is possibly TRBD2 (6 bases). The receptor was isolated from a human donor in good health (CMV status not recorded). Some clones in this sample may be carry-over from other donors' samples. CDR3 nucleotides: TGTGCCAGCAGCCCGGGACTGGGAGACGAGCAGTACTTC. Residues: CASSPGLGDEQYF.